The text below deals with one T cell receptor beta chain. Its antigen is unknown. The data belong to a study of OX40 agonist ivuxolimab in advanced cancers. Background on the study: Prior therapy, whether anti-PD-1, anti-PD-L1 or anti-CTLA-4, was allowed, and under 50% had some. Partial response was recorded in three patients: one hepatocellular carcinoma and two cutaneous melanoma cases.

The study's findings and limits: CD8+ T cells averaged more expanded clones than CD4+.

With V trimmed by 4 bases and J by 3 bases, 4 bases remained unmatched. CDR1 is PRHDT, CDR2 FYEKMQ, per germline (reference sequence). This CDR3 comprises 14 residues. Sequencing used immunoSEQ multiplex PCR; TCRdb keeps in-frame clones, though not all of them. This table has about 82,000 clones, approximately 90% appearing once. The V call is TRBV13, the J call TRBJ2-3; 7 bases are a match to TRBD1. The sequence was collected from an adult with an advanced solid tumor such as melanoma, head and neck, liver or kidney cancer. This specimen was CD4+ or CD8+ T cells sorted from blood, taken in a trial of the OX40 agonist ivuxolimab. DNA of the CDR3: TGTGCCAGCAGCTCTAGACAGGGTACAGATACGCAGTATTTT. The encoded protein is CASSSRQGTDTQYF.